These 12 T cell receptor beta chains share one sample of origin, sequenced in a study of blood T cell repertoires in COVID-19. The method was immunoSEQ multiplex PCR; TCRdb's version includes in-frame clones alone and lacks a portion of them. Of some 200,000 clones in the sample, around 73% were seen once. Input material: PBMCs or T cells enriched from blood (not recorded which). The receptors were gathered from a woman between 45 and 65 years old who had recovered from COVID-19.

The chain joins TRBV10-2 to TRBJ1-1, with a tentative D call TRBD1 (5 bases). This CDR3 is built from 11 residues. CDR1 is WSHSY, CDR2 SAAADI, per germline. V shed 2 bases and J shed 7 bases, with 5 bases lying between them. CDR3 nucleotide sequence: TGCGCCAGCAGTGAGGGACATGAAGCTTTCTTT. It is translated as CASSEGHEAFF.

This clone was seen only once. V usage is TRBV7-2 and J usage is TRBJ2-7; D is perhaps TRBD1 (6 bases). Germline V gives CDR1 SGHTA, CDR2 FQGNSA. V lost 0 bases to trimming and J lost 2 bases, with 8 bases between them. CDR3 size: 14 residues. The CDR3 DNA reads TGTGCCAGCAGCTTAGCTGGACAGACCTACGAGCAGTACTTC. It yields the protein CASSLAGQTYEQYF.

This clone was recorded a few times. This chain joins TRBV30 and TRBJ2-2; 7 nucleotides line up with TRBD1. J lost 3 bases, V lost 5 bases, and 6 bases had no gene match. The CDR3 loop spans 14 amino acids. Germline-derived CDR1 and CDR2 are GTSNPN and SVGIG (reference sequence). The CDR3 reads CAWSRDSHTGELFF. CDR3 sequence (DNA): TGTGCCTGGTCCCGGGACAGCCACACCGGGGAGCTGTTTTTT.

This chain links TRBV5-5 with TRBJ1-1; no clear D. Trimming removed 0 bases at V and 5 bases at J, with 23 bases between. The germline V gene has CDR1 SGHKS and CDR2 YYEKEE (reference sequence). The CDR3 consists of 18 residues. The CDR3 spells CASSLAVSDGPGRTEAFF. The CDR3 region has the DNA TGTGCCAGCAGCTTGGCCGTGTCGGACGGCCCCGGGAGGACTGAAGCTTTCTTT.

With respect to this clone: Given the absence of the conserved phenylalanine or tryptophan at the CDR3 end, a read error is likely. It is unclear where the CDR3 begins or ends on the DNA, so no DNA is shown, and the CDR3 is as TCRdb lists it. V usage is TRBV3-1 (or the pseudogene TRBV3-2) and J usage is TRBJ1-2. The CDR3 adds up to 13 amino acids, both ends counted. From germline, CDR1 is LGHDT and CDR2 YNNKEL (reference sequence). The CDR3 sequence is CASSPTGRGRTKL.

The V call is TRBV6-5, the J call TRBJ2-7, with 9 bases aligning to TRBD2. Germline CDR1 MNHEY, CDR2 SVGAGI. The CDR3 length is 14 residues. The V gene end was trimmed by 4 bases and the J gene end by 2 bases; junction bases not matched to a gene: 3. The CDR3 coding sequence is TGTGCCAGCAGTTCAGGACTAGCGCCCTACGAGCAGTACTTC. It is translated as CASSSGLAPYEQYF.

CDR3 sequence (DNA): TGTGCCAGTTTAGCGGGAACCATCAATGAGCAGTTCTTC. The encoded protein is CASLAGTINEQFF. This sequence joins TRBV6-5 and TRBJ2-1; 8 bases match TRBD2. The V gene's germline CDR1 is MNHEY and CDR2 SVGAGI. This CDR3 contains 13 residues. V lost 9 bases to trimming and J lost 6 bases; unmatched junction nucleotides: 7.

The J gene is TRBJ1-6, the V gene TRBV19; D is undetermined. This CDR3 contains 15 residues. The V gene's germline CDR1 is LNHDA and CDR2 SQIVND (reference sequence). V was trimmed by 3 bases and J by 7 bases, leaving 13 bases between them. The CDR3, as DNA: TGTGCCAGTAGTATGTGGAGGCCCGAGAATTCACCCCTCCACTTT. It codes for CASSMWRPENSPLHF. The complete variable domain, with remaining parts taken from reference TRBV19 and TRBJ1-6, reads DGGITQSPKYLFRKEGQNVTLSCEQNLNHDAMYWYRQDPGQGLRLIYYSQIVNDFQKGDIAEGYSVSREKKESFPLTVTSAQKNPTAFYLCASSMWRPENSPLHFGNGTRLTVT.

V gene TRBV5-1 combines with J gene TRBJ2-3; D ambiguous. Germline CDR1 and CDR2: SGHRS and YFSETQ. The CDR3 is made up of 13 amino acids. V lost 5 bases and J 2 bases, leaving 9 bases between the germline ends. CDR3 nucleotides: TGCGCCAGCAGACACGTTTCCACAGATACGCAGTATTTT. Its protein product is CASRHVSTDTQYF.

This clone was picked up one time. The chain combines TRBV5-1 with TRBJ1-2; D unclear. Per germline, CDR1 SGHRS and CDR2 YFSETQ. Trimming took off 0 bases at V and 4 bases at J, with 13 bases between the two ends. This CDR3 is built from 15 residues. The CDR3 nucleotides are TGCGCCAGCAGCTTGGCCTCCAGTTCTAGCTATGGCTACACCTTC. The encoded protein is CASSLASSSSYGYTF.

CDR3 sequence (DNA): TGTGCCAGCAGCCTCAGACAGGGGGCGAGTGGCTACACCTTC. Amino acid sequence: CASSLRQGASGYTF. This chain joins TRBV9 and TRBJ1-2, with 10 bases aligning to TRBD1. Per germline, CDR1 SGDLS and CDR2 YYNGEE. This CDR3 contains 14 residues. V lost 4 bases and J lost 7; bases outside the gene matches: 7.

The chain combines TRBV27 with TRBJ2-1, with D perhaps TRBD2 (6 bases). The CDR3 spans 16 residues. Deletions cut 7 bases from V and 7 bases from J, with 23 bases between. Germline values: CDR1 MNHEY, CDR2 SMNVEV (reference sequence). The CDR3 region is CASTRNWARGFNEQFF. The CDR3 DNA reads TGTGCCAGCACCCGAAATTGGGCGCGGGGCTTTAATGAGCAGTTCTTC.